A single sample gave rise to the 23 T cell receptor beta chains below, sequenced in a study of PD-1 blockade in classical Hodgkin lymphoma. Each patient's relapse followed autologous stem cell transplantation, and brentuximab vedotin exposure varied. Assay: immunoSEQ multiplex PCR; the TCRdb copy retains only in-frame clones and omits some. The table lists fewer than 30,000 clones, approximately 78% of them singletons. The sample here was peripheral blood mononuclear cells (PBMCs), taken before the second cycle of nivolumab. These receptors were collected from a human donor with classical Hodgkin lymphoma.

The gene calls are TRBV11-1 and TRBJ2-7, with a possible D match to TRBD2 (5 bases). The CDR3 sequence is 15 residues long. V lost 4 bases to trimming and J lost 4 bases, with 17 bases between them. The germline CDR1 and CDR2 sequences are SGHAT and FQDESV (reference sequence). The CDR3, as DNA: TGTGCCAGCAGCTCACCAACGGTCGGGAAATACGAGCAGTACTTC. Its translation is CASSSPTVGKYEQYF.

The chain carries TRBV6-1 and TRBJ2-2; the match to TRBD2 covers 9 bases. The CDR3 has 14 residues. Germline V gene data show CDR1 as MNHNS and CDR2 as SASEGT. The V segment lost 5 bases and the J segment 6 bases; nucleotides outside the gene matches: 4. CDR3 in DNA: TGTGCCAGCAGTTTGCGGGGGGGTCCCGGGGAGCTGTTTTTT. It codes for CASSLRGGPGELFF.

The chain joins TRBV11-2 to TRBJ2-7; tentative D call: TRBD2 (5 bases). The CDR3 loop spans 14 amino acids. Germline values: CDR1 SGHAT, CDR2 FQNNGV. Trimming pared 1 base from V and 2 bases from J, leaving 9 bases between. In nucleotides, the CDR3 is TGTGCCAGCAGCTTAGTTCGGGGTCCCTACGAGCAGTACTTC. This codes for CASSLVRGPYEQYF.

This rearrangement joins TRBV15 to TRBJ1-2, with D perhaps TRBD1 (6 bases). The germline V gene encodes CDR1 LNHNV and CDR2 YYDKDF (reference sequence). Trimming took 5 bases from V and 2 from J, leaving 12 bases between them. This CDR3 is 14 amino acids long. This CDR3 reads CATSGGPSNYGYTF. The CDR3 DNA is TGTGCCACCAGCGGGGGGCCCTCCAACTATGGCTACACCTTC.

The chain links TRBV27 to TRBJ2-3; D is uncertain. Germline CDR1 MNHEY, CDR2 SMNVEV (reference sequence). The CDR3 is made up of 14 amino acids. V lost 4 bases and J 2 bases, leaving 10 bases between the germline ends. The DNA for the CDR3 is TGTGCCAGCAGTTCCATGCGCCTCACAGATACGCAGTATTTT. Translation: CASSSMRLTDTQYF.

This clone was observed a handful of times. V gene TRBV6-1 combines with J gene TRBJ2-2; D is unresolved. In germline, CDR1 is MNHNS, CDR2 SASEGT. Trimming took 1 base from V and 7 from J, leaving 13 bases between them. CDR3 size: 15 residues. Here the CDR3 DNA reads TGTGCCAGCAGTGAAGTTGTAGGGATAAGCGGGGAGCTGTTTTTT. It translates to CASSEVVGISGELFF.

This rearrangement joins TRBV13 to TRBJ1-5, with D unresolved. The CDR3 is 14 amino acids. With 3 bases removed from V and 2 bases from J, the gap between germline ends came to 8 bases. Germline CDR1 is PRHDT and CDR2 is FYEKMQ (reference sequence). The CDR3 nucleotides read TGTGCCAGCAGCTTGGGGAGTGGCAATCAGCCCCAGCATTTT. Its protein is CASSLGSGNQPQHF. Looking up the rest from reference TRBV13 and TRBJ1-5 gives the full variable domain: AAGVIQSPRHLIKEKRETATLKCYPIPRHDTVYWYQQGPGQDPQFLISFYEKMQSDKGSIPDRFSAQQFSDYHSELNMSSLELGDSALYFCASSLGSGNQPQHFGDGTRLSIL.

This clone was found a few times. The chain carries TRBV10-3 and TRBJ2-3; 12 bases agree with TRBD2. Germline V gene lookup returns CDR1 ENHRY and CDR2 SYGVKD. CDR3 length equals 16 residues. Trimming cost V 4 bases and J 6 bases; bases outside gene matches: 8. CDR3: CAISGSSGGALDTQYF. CDR3 coding DNA: TGTGCCATCAGTGGGTCTAGCGGGGGGGCCTTGGATACGCAGTATTTT.

This chain joins TRBV18 and TRBJ1-4, with D possibly being TRBD1 (6 bases). The CDR3 covers 14 residues. V lost 2 bases to trimming and J lost 10 bases, with 14 bases between them. CDR1 is KGHSH and CDR2 is LQKENI in the germline V gene. CDR3 sequence reads: CASSPGGQDRKLFF. As DNA, the CDR3 is TGTGCCAGCTCACCAGGGGGGCAGGACAGAAAACTGTTTTTT.

This chain uses TRBV6-5 with TRBJ2-5, with D perhaps TRBD2 (5 bases). CDR3 size: 14 residues. V gave up 0 bases and J gave up 2 bases, with 7 bases separating them. Germline CDR1 is MNHEY and CDR2 is SVGAGI. The chain's CDR3 is CASSYSGEQETQYF. The CDR3 DNA follows: TGTGCCAGCAGTTACTCTGGGGAGCAAGAGACCCAGTACTTC.

The chain is built from TRBV18 and TRBJ2-2; D remains unclear. CDR3 length equals 12 residues. Germline assignment: CDR1 KGHSH and CDR2 LQKENI. V was shortened by 2 bases and J by 3 bases, with 1 base between the two germline ends. The CDR3 loop is CASSPDTGELFF. CDR3 sequence (DNA): TGTGCCAGCTCACCAGACACCGGGGAGCTGTTTTTT.

This clone appeared a few times. V is TRBV4-2 and J is TRBJ1-1; D gene uncertain. The germline CDR1 and CDR2 sequences are LGHNA and YNFKEQ. This CDR3 is built from 13 residues. Trimming cost V 5 bases and J 6 bases, with 13 bases left between them. The CDR3 DNA reads as TGTGCCAGCAGCTTGGCCGGGCATTCTGAAGCTTTCTTT. Its translation: CASSLAGHSEAFF.

The rearrangement joins TRBV29-1 to TRBJ1-4; the match to TRBD1 covers 8 bases. In germline, CDR1 is SQVTM, CDR2 ANQGSEA. V shed 6 bases, J shed 8 bases, and the junction held 11 bases outside the gene matches. This CDR3 comprises 14 residues. The CDR3 coding sequence is TGCAGCGTAAGAACCGGGACAGGAACCGAAAAACTGTTTTTT. The encoded protein is CSVRTGTGTEKLFF.

This rearrangement joins TRBV11-3 to TRBJ1-5; weak D call: TRBD1 (5 bases). V was cut by 6 bases and J by 9 bases, with 18 bases left in between. Germline V lookup: CDR1 SGHNT, CDR2 YENEEA. The CDR3 is made up of 14 amino acids. The CDR3 DNA sequence: TGTGCCAGCAGTTCGCAGGGTACCAGGGCGCCCCAGCATTTT. Translation gives CASSSQGTRAPQHF.

The chain links TRBV15 to TRBJ2-7, with TRBD1 matching 9 bases. The germline V gene has CDR1 LNHNV and CDR2 YYDKDF (reference sequence). This CDR3 region has 16 residues. V lost 3 bases, J lost 4 bases, and 10 bases stayed unmatched. The CDR3 loop is CATSRDGTGSRYEQYF. CDR3 nucleotides: TGTGCCACCAGCAGGGACGGGACAGGGAGTCGTTACGAGCAGTACTTC.

J is TRBJ2-1 and V is TRBV5-1; 12 nucleotides agree with TRBD2. J lost 3 bases, V lost 2 bases, and 0 bases had no gene match. CDR3 size: 15 residues. The germline gives CDR1 SGHRS, CDR2 YFSETQ. CDR3 bases: TGCGCCAGCAGCTTACTAGCGGGGGGCTACAATGAGCAGTTCTTC. This translates into CASSLLAGGYNEQFF.

This clone was seen a handful of times. This chain links TRBV10-1 with TRBJ1-1; D remains ambiguous. The CDR3 consists of 13 residues. In germline, CDR1 is WNHNN, CDR2 SYGVQD (reference sequence). V dropped 0 bases and J dropped 11 bases, with 13 bases sitting between them. The CDR3: CASSESGRRDAFF. The CDR3 bases are TGCGCCAGCAGTGAGTCGGGGAGGAGGGATGCTTTCTTT.

The chain employs TRBV6-5 and TRBJ2-7, with TRBD1 matching 7 bases. Germline V gene data show CDR1 as MNHEY and CDR2 as SVGAGI. V trimming: 2 bases; J trimming: 7 bases; junction bases outside the gene matches: 5. The CDR3 is 13 residues long. The CDR3 reads CASSYDRAVEQYF. CDR3 coding DNA: TGTGCCAGCAGTTACGACAGGGCGGTTGAGCAGTACTTC.

This clone turned up a few times. This chain links TRBV5-6 with TRBJ2-7, with TRBD1 matching 8 bases. This CDR3 comprises 14 residues. The ends lost 1 base at V and 4 bases at J; junction bases unmatched: 4. Germline CDR1 is SGHDT and CDR2 is YYEEEE. The CDR3 loop is CASSLPDRGYEQYF. The DNA for the CDR3 is TGTGCCAGCAGCTTGCCAGACAGGGGATACGAGCAGTACTTC.

V gene TRBV10-2 combines with J gene TRBJ2-1; 11 bases are a match to TRBD2. The germline V gene encodes CDR1 WSHSY and CDR2 SAAADI. The trim removed 6 bases at V and 5 bases at J, leaving 6 bases unmatched. The CDR3 totals 15 residues. The CDR3 DNA reads TGCGCCAGCAGATTAGCGGGGGGGCCTAACAATGAGCAGTTCTTC. The encoded protein is CASRLAGGPNNEQFF.

The chain is built from TRBV5-8 and TRBJ1-1; TRBD1 matches 9 bases. Germline V lookup: CDR1 SGHTS, CDR2 YDEGEE. The CDR3 is made up of 15 amino acids. V was clipped by 1 base and J by 1 base; unmatched bases: 2. CDR3: CASSLLQGANTEAFF. CDR3 DNA sequence: TGTGCCAGCAGCTTGTTACAGGGGGCGAACACTGAAGCTTTCTTT.

The chain employs TRBV7-2 and TRBJ2-1; 9 bases fit TRBD2. Germline CDR1 reads SGHTA; CDR2 reads FQGNSA. CDR3 length: 15 amino acids. The trim removed 6 bases at V and 3 bases at J, leaving 6 bases unmatched. The CDR3 sequence: CASRPAGGIYNEQFF. Written as DNA, the CDR3 is TGTGCCAGCAGACCAGCGGGGGGAATCTACAATGAGCAGTTCTTC.

The chain uses TRBV7-9 and TRBJ2-6; possibly TRBD2 for D (5 bases). The germline gives CDR1 SEHNR, CDR2 FQNEAQ (reference sequence). The CDR3 loop spans 15 amino acids. V was pared by 4 bases and J by 0 bases, with 7 bases between. The CDR3 loop reads CASSSGSSGANVLTF. CDR3 nucleotides: TGTGCCAGCAGCTCGGGGAGCTCTGGGGCCAACGTCCTGACTTTC.